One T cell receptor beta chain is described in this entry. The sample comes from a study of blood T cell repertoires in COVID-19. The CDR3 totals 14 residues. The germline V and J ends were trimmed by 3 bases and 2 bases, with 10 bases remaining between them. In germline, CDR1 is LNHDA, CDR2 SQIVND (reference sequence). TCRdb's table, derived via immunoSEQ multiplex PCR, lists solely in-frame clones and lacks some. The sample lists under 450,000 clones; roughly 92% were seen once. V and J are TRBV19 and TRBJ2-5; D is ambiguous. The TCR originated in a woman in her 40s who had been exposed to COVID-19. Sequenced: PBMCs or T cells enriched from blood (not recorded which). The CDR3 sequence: CASSITPSQETQYF. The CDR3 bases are TGTGCCAGTAGTATTACTCCATCTCAAGAGACCCAGTACTTC.